Only a few counts were recorded for the clone carrying this TCR beta chain. Unique molecular identifiers were present on cDNA, and template switching added a universal primer site. TCRdb re-called the 5' RACE reads through MiXCR, storing one row per CDR3 protein. The repertoire includes some 1,600,000 distinct CDR3 sequences, about 32% of them detected once, and roughly 0.3% sits in the top ten. These data come from a study of identical twins. All donors were healthy, and all were Caucasian. The V gene's germline CDR1 is SGDLS and CDR2 YYNGEE. The CDR3 contains 14 residues. The ends were cut back, 0 bases at V and 0 bases at J, with 7 bases in the middle.

The chain is built from TRBV9 and TRBJ2-7; no reliable D call. The sample comprised cord blood. The sequence was collected from a newborn girl in good health. The CDR3 sequence: CASSVGPLSYEQYF. In nucleotides, the CDR3 is TGTGCCAGCAGCGTAGGTCCCCTCTCCTACGAGCAGTACTTC.